The subject of this entry is one T cell receptor beta chain. The antigen this receptor binds is unknown. Within one base of it there is no much larger clone, and no base qualities were kept. The germline V gene gives CDR1 as SGHRS and CDR2 as YFSETQ. The CDR3 spans 15 residues, from the cysteine through the phenylalanine. The entry retains the CDR3 DNA only, 45 bases that are in frame from base 1. The V and J ends are trimmed by 0 bases and 5 bases, leaving 12 bases between them. Genomic DNA was extracted from sorted cells for sequencing of the TCRbeta CDR3 region. The immunoSEQ Assay was used to sequence the TCRbeta CDR3 regions. TCRdb re-hosts the immuneACCESS table, in-frame sequences only. Its copies lack some clones; in the studies checked, an unresolved V gene accounts for under half of them, and the cause for the rest is not known. This sample holds about 61,000 clones; approximately 91% were observed only once. The ten top clones hold 18% of the sample.

Patients with a history of autoimmune disease or receiving systemic immunosuppression were excluded from the trial. Peripheral blood for TCR sequencing was collected from all dose cohorts at baseline, on cycle 4 day 1, and on cycle 7 day 1. Samples came from an open-label, multicenter, first-in-human phase I dose-escalation trial of ivuxolimab. Adults with locally advanced or metastatic melanoma, renal cell carcinoma, hepatocellular carcinoma or head and neck squamous cell carcinoma were enrolled in the trial. CD4+ and CD8+ T cells were sorted separately from peripheral blood before TCR sequencing. This sample is part of a study of OX40 agonist ivuxolimab in advanced cancers. About the study as a whole: Ivuxolimab was a fully human IgG2 agonistic monoclonal antibody targeting the costimulatory receptor OX40 (CD134). The purpose of peripheral TCRbeta sequencing was to test whether ivuxolimab changed TCR sequence diversity and led to clonal T-cell expansion. Patients were allowed to have had prior anti-PD-1, anti-PD-L1 or anti-CTLA-4 therapy, and 40% of the dose-escalation patients had previously received checkpoint inhibitors. Intravenous ivuxolimab was administered to patients every 2 weeks at six dose levels: 0.01, 0.1, 0.3, 1.5, 3 and 10 mg/kg. The monotherapy dose-escalation portion (N of about 50 patients) of the phase I ivuxolimab trial is reported in the paper. Of the roughly 52 dose-escalation patients, hepatocellular carcinoma was present in around 19, melanoma in roughly 15, renal cell carcinoma in 9 and head and neck cancer in 9. In the dose-escalation cohort, approximately 80% of patients were male, and the mean age was 60 years with a range of roughly 23 to 79. Three dose-escalation patients achieved partial responses, one with hepatocellular carcinoma and two with cutaneous melanoma.

On the study overall, not on this receptor specifically: Partial responders in the 0.1-3.0 mg/kg groups had among the lowest normalized peripheral clonal expansion, especially among CD8+ T cells. Clonal expansion of both CD4+ and CD8+ blood T cells was observed from baseline to week 6 at doses 0.1 to 3.0 mg/kg. Low levels of normalized T-cell clonal expansion were also seen in some patients who did not respond. After ivuxolimab, expanded clones were on average more numerous among CD8+ T cells than among CD4+ T cells. Antigen specificity was not determined for the clonally expanded peripheral T cells.

The sequence is built from TRBV5-1 and TRBJ2-1; a tentative D call is TRBD1 (6 bases match). The sample here was CD4+ or CD8+ T cells sorted from blood, taken in a trial of the OX40 agonist ivuxolimab. This TCR derives from an adult with an advanced solid tumor such as melanoma, head and neck, liver or kidney cancer. The DNA sequence is given as TGCGCCAGCAGCTTGGCACAGGGACGGGACAATGAGCAGTTCTTC. This codes for CASSLAQGRDNEQFF.